The 20 T cell receptor beta chains below were found in one sample sequenced in a study of T cell repertoires in cytomegalovirus infection. These receptors have no identified antigens. TCRdb reanalysed the reads using MiXCR and keeps one entry per CDR3 protein. The sample holds some 940,000 distinct CDR3 sequences; 30% to 40% are singletons and the top ten take 13%. The sample consisted of cultured CD8+ T cells from PBMCs, taken from culture after CMV antigen stimulation. The receptor source for this set is a human donor in good health (CMV status not recorded). Some clones in this sample may be carry-over from other donors' samples.

This clonotype was seen only a few times. The chain recombines TRBV27 with TRBJ2-5; 9 positions agree with TRBD1. V dropped 5 bases and J dropped 2; count of bases not matched to a gene: 6. This CDR3 has 15 amino acids. CDR1 is MNHEY and CDR2 is SMNVEV in the germline V gene (reference sequence). This chain's CDR3 is CASSQGDRAQETQYF. CDR3 sequence (DNA): TGTGCCAGCAGTCAGGGGGACAGGGCACAAGAGACCCAGTACTTC.

CDR3 protein: CASSLRLAVGDTQYF. The CDR3 nucleotides read TGTGCCAGCAGTTTAAGGCTAGCGGTTGGAGATACGCAGTATTTT. This chain joins TRBV28 and TRBJ2-3, with 7 bases aligning to TRBD2. Germline V lookup: CDR1 MDHEN, CDR2 SYDVKM. Trimming took 2 bases from V and 5 from J; bases not matched to a gene: 7. The CDR3 loop spans 15 amino acids. Drawing the rest from reference TRBV28 and TRBJ2-3, the complete variable domain is DVKVTQSSRYLVKRTGEKVFLECVQDMDHENMFWYRQDPGLGLRLIYFSYDVKMKEKGDIPEGYSVSREKKERFSLILESASTNQTSMYLCASSLRLAVGDTQYFGPGTRLTVL.

This chain connects TRBV28 to TRBJ1-2; D ambiguous. The CDR3 length is 13 residues. Deletions cut 5 bases from V and 8 bases from J, with 15 bases between. Germline V gives CDR1 MDHEN, CDR2 SYDVKM. The CDR3 spells CASSPLRNWGYTF. The CDR3 region has the DNA TGTGCCAGCAGTCCCTTACGAAACTGGGGCTACACCTTC.

The chain carries TRBV6-5 and TRBJ2-7, with D hard to call. Germline V gene sequence: CDR1 MNHEY, CDR2 SVGAGI. The V end lost 0 bases, the J end lost 0 bases, and 18 bases lay between the germline ends. The CDR3 extends over 18 amino acids. In DNA, the CDR3 is TGTGCCAGCAGTTACTCGAAGCCTTTGTGGGCCCTCTCCTACGAGCAGTACTTC. Its protein product is CASSYSKPLWALSYEQYF.

This clonotype has only a few counts. The chain links TRBV27 to TRBJ2-5; D call uncertain. Trimming removed 2 bases at V and 1 base at J, with 11 bases between. This CDR3 comprises 15 residues. Germline CDR1 MNHEY, CDR2 SMNVEV (reference sequence). CDR3: CASSLGATVQETQYF. CDR3 sequence (DNA): TGTGCCAGCAGTTTAGGAGCCACAGTCCAAGAGACCCAGTACTTC.

The V and J genes are TRBV27 and TRBJ1-6, with 9 nucleotides matching TRBD1. CDR1 and CDR2 (germline): MNHEY, SMNVEV (reference sequence). The CDR3 is 14 residues long. V was clipped by 1 base and J by 10 bases; unmatched bases: 2. The DNA for the CDR3 is TGTGCCAGCAGTTTATGGACAGGGGTCTCACCCCTCCACTTT. Encoded protein: CASSLWTGVSPLHF.

The CDR3 nucleotides are TGTGCCAGCAGCCGCGGACCGGACGGGAACACTGAAGCTTTCTTT. Translated: CASSRGPDGNTEAFF. The chain uses TRBV7-9 and TRBJ1-1; no clear D gene. CDR1 is SEHNR and CDR2 is FQNEAQ in the germline V gene (reference sequence). The CDR3 contains 15 residues. Between the trimmed V and J ends, which lost 5 bases and 1 base, there was a span of 14 bases.

This clonotype was observed a handful of times. The chain links TRBV28 to TRBJ2-7; D gene unclear. The germline V gene encodes CDR1 MDHEN and CDR2 SYDVKM. Trimming left V 3 bases short and J 0 bases short, with 21 bases between. This CDR3 is built from 18 residues. The CDR3 sequence: CASSFARKRVQSSYEQYV. CDR3 DNA: TGTGCCAGCAGTTTCGCCAGAAAAAGAGTCCAAAGCTCCTACGAGCAGTACGTC.

Many counts were recorded for this clonotype. This chain's CDR3 is CASSNVQTTDTQYF. For the CDR3, the DNA is TGTGCCAGCAGCAACGTTCAGACCACAGATACGCAGTATTTT. The chain uses TRBV7-2 and TRBJ2-3; D is undetermined. There are 14 residues in the CDR3. The V end lost 5 bases, the J end lost 2 bases, and 11 bases lay between the germline ends. From germline, CDR1 is SGHTA and CDR2 FQGNSA.

The rearrangement uses TRBV4-1 and TRBJ1-5; TRBD1 matches at 7 bases. Germline V gives CDR1 MGHRA, CDR2 YSYEKL. The V and J ends lost 4 bases and 12 bases, in that order; junction bases with no gene match: 9. The CDR3 runs 13 residues. CDR3 bases: TGCGCCAGCAGCCCCGGGAGAGGGGGCATCCAGCATTTT. Protein: CASSPGRGGIQHF.

The genes are TRBV19 and TRBJ1-1; 10 bases fit TRBD1. Germline V lookup: CDR1 LNHDA, CDR2 SQIVND (reference sequence). This CDR3 has 16 amino acids. The J segment lost 1 base and the V segment lost 4 bases, leaving 6 bases of the junction unmatched. CDR3 bases: TGTGCCAGTAGTACACCATGGACAGGGGGGAACACTGAAGCTTTCTTT. Its protein product is CASSTPWTGGNTEAFF.

The chain joins TRBV12-3 or TRBV12-4 to TRBJ1-2; D is uncertain. There are 11 residues in the CDR3. The germline V and J ends were trimmed by 3 bases and 14 bases, with 13 bases remaining between them. CDR3 region: CASSFGPALTF. CDR3 nucleotide sequence: TGTGCCAGCAGTTTTGGGCCCGCCCTAACCTTC.

This clonotype came up a few times. V gene TRBV7-9 combines with J gene TRBJ2-2; D might be TRBD1 or TRBD2, each matching 6 bases. This CDR3 is built from 14 residues. CDR1 SEHNR and CDR2 FQNEAQ come from the germline V gene (reference sequence). The germline V and J ends were trimmed by 11 bases and 5 bases, with 18 bases remaining between them. The CDR3 nucleotides read TGTGCCTCCCACGGGGGCGGGGCGACCGGGGAGCTGTTTTTT. Its translation: CASHGGGATGELFF.

V usage is TRBV5-4 and J usage is TRBJ2-5; D is undetermined. Germline CDR1 is SGHNT and CDR2 is YYREEE (reference sequence). Deletions cut 3 bases from V and 2 bases from J, with 11 bases between. There are 14 residues in the CDR3. Written as DNA, the CDR3 is TGTGCCAGCAGCTCGTCAGGAGAACAAGAGACCCAGTACTTC. Amino acids: CASSSSGEQETQYF.

Only a few counts were recorded for this clonotype. The chain carries TRBV5-8 and TRBJ2-3; D unresolved. This CDR3 comprises 13 residues. Germline assignment: CDR1 SGHTS and CDR2 YDEGEE. V lost 7 bases and J 0 bases, leaving 9 bases between the germline ends. CDR3 sequence (DNA): TGTGCCAGCGGGTGGGGTAGCACAGATACGCAGTATTTT. This translates into CASGWGSTDTQYF.

The chain carries TRBV5-1 and TRBJ2-7; 7 bases are a match to TRBD1. Germline values: CDR1 SGHRS, CDR2 YFSETQ. The trim removed 2 bases at V and 2 bases at J, leaving 7 bases unmatched. The CDR3 loop spans 15 amino acids. CDR3 in amino acids: CASSLVRDRTYEQYF. The CDR3 DNA reads as TGCGCCAGCAGCTTAGTTAGGGACAGAACCTACGAGCAGTACTTC. Variable domain in full (rest from reference TRBV5-1 and TRBJ2-7): KAGVTQTPRYLIKTRGQQVTLSCSPISGHRSVSWYQQTPGQGLQFLFEYFSETQRNKGNFPGRFSGRQFSNSRSEMNVSTLELGDSALYLCASSLVRDRTYEQYFGPGTRLTVT.

This chain connects TRBV7-9 to TRBJ2-2; unclear D gene. The V end was cut by 5 bases, the J end by 1 base, with 14 bases between. The CDR3 loop spans 16 amino acids. In germline, CDR1 is SEHNR, CDR2 FQNEAQ (reference sequence). CDR3 region: CASSRVLDLNTGELFF. DNA for the CDR3: TGTGCCAGCAGCCGGGTTCTAGACCTGAACACCGGGGAGCTGTTTTTT.

The chain joins TRBV14 to TRBJ2-3; possible D gene TRBD1, 6 bases. CDR3 length: 16 residues. Germline assignment: CDR1 SGHDN and CDR2 FVKESK. Trimming took off 1 base at V and 2 bases at J, with 13 bases between the two ends. This CDR3 reads CASSQVRGPTTDTQYF. CDR3 in DNA: TGTGCCAGCAGCCAAGTCAGGGGCCCCACCACAGATACGCAGTATTTT.

This clonotype was recorded many times. The chain is built from TRBV7-8 and TRBJ2-2, with D unresolved. V lost 2 bases to trimming and J lost 4 bases, with 11 bases between them. The V gene's germline CDR1 is SGHVS and CDR2 FQNEAQ. This CDR3 is built from 15 residues. The CDR3 DNA is TGTGCCAGCAGCTTATGGGGTTTCCTCACCGGGGAGCTGTTTTTT. As protein: CASSLWGFLTGELFF.

The chain couples TRBV7-8 to TRBJ2-3; 8 nucleotides line up with TRBD2. The V gene's germline CDR1 is SGHVS and CDR2 FQNEAQ. The CDR3 consists of 16 residues. V was pared by 2 bases and J by 5 bases, with 9 bases of the junction left unmatched. Written as DNA, the CDR3 is TGTGCCAGCAGCTTATCCGGGGCGGGGGGACTAGATACGCAGTATTTT. Protein: CASSLSGAGGLDTQYF.